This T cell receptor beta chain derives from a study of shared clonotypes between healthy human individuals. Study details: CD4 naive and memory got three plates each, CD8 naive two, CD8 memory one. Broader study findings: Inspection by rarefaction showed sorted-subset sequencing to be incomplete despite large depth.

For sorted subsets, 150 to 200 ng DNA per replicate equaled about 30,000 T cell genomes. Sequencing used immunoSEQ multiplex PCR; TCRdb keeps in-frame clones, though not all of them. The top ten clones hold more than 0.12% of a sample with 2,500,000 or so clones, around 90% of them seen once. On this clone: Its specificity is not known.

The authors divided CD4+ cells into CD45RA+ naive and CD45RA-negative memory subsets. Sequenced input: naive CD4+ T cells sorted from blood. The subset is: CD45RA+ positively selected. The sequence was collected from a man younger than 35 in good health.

CDR3 protein: CASSETNSETQYF. CDR3 nucleotide sequence: TGTGCCAGCAGTGAGACAAATTCGGAGACCCAGTACTTC. The chain uses TRBV27 and TRBJ2-5; no firm D call. Germline V lookup: CDR1 MNHEY, CDR2 SMNVEV (reference sequence). The germline V and J ends were trimmed by 5 bases and 5 bases, with 12 bases remaining between them. The CDR3 has 13 residues.